The clone carrying this TCR beta chain was picked up many times. Antigen unknown. This specimen belongs to a study of early T cells in non-severe SARS-CoV-2 infection. On the study more broadly: Unsorted whole-blood RNA was sequenced in bulk, leaving chains unpaired. Points from the study as a whole: Comparison of clonotypes with VDJdb favored anti-spike CD8 responses while missing private and CD4 specificities.

The CDR3 consists of 15 residues. With 4 bases removed from V and 6 bases from J, the gap between germline ends came to 18 bases. CDR1 is LGHDT, CDR2 YNNKEL, per germline (reference sequence). Each single cDNA molecule received a unique molecular identifier. TCRdb re-analysed the 5' RACE reads in MiXCR, keeping a single row per CDR3 protein. The table has about 57,000 distinct CDR3 sequences, under 10% seen once. The sequence was obtained from an adult who was a healthcare worker with PCR-confirmed SARS-CoV-2 infection or an uninfected control (not recorded which). The V gene is TRBV3-1, the J gene TRBJ2-5; D is perhaps TRBD1 or TRBD2 (7 bases each). The specimen sequenced was whole blood. Written as DNA, the CDR3 is TGTGCCAGCAGCCTCAGGGGGGAGGGAGGAAAGACCCAGTACTTC. Its translation is CASSLRGEGGKTQYF.